The 31 T cell receptor beta chains below come from one sample, sequenced in a study of Ad26.COV2.S vaccination and SARS-CoV-2 variants. The assay was immunoSEQ multiplex PCR, and TCRdb's table has in-frame clones only and misses some. The sample shows roughly 320,000 clones, about 86% of them seen only once. Treatment here: about 20 received Ad26.COV2.S at low or high dose, single or two shots; about 5 received placebo; per-sample allocation not given. Day 63 following the first vaccine or placebo injection was when the samples were taken. The sequencing used peripheral blood, collected in a trial of Ad26.COV2.S vaccine versus placebo. The receptors were gathered from a person between 18 and 60 years old who received the Ad26.COV2.S COVID-19 vaccine or a placebo.

CDR3 region: CSGADNYGYTF. CDR3 in DNA: TGCAGCGGCGCGGACAACTATGGCTACACCTTC. This chain links TRBV20-1 with TRBJ1-2; D is uncertain. CDR3 length: 11 residues. CDR1 and CDR2 from the germline V gene are DFQATT and SNEGSKA (reference sequence).

This clone was seen a few times. The rearrangement links TRBV4-2 to TRBJ2-7; 10 nucleotides match TRBD2. V trimming: 1 base; J trimming: 7 bases; junction bases outside the gene matches: 7. CDR3 length: 15 residues. Germline V gene sequence: CDR1 LGHNA, CDR2 YNFKEQ. This CDR3 is CASSQVSGGADEQYF. CDR3 DNA: TGTGCCAGCAGCCAAGTCAGCGGGGGGGCGGATGAGCAGTACTTC.

V and J are TRBV30 and TRBJ1-3; 7 positions match TRBD1. This CDR3 has 15 amino acids. The V gene end was trimmed by 3 bases and the J gene end by 4 bases; junction bases not matched to a gene: 9. CDR1 is GTSNPN and CDR2 is SVGIG in the germline V gene (reference sequence). The CDR3, as DNA: TGTGCCTGGAGCGCAGGGGGGGCGGCCGGAAACACCATATATTTT. This sequence encodes CAWSAGGAAGNTIYF.

This rearrangement joins TRBV6-5 to TRBJ1-5; 8 nucleotides match TRBD1. This CDR3 spans 15 amino acids. From germline, CDR1 is MNHEY and CDR2 SVGAGI. The J segment lost 7 bases and the V segment lost 6 bases, leaving 11 bases of the junction unmatched. As DNA, the CDR3 is TGTGCCAGCAGCAAAAGACAGGGGCAGCTCCAGCCCCAGCATTTT. Translated: CASSKRQGQLQPQHF.

To note about this clone: The same CDR3 is also encoded by other DNA sequences in this sample. The gene calls are TRBV5-1 and TRBJ1-1; D not resolved. Deletions cut 0 bases from V and 3 bases from J, with 9 bases between. The germline gives CDR1 SGHRS, CDR2 YFSETQ. This CDR3 contains 14 residues. DNA for the CDR3: TGCGCCAGCAGCTTGGCCGGCGGGTACACTGAAGCTTTCTTT. Protein: CASSLAGGYTEAFF.

DNA for the CDR3: TGCGCCAGCAGCATCGACAGGGGAACGCTGTTTTTT. Protein: CASSIDRGTLFF. The chain is built from TRBV5-1 and TRBJ2-2; TRBD1 matches at 8 bases. Per germline, CDR1 SGHRS and CDR2 YFSETQ. This CDR3 has 12 amino acids. The trim removed 4 bases at V and 13 bases at J, leaving 6 bases unmatched.

The rearrangement joins TRBV7-2 to TRBJ1-1, with 7 bases fitting TRBD1. Germline V gene data show CDR1 as SGHTA and CDR2 as FQGNSA. Unmatched junction bases numbered 6, after V lost 5 bases and J lost 3 bases. CDR3 length: 14 residues. DNA for the CDR3: TGTGCCAGCAGCAAGAGACAGGGTTACACTGAAGCTTTCTTT. It encodes CASSKRQGYTEAFF.

The chain carries TRBV29-1 and TRBJ2-2, with D uncertain. The CDR3 covers 13 residues. Germline V CDR1 and CDR2: SQVTM, ANQGSEA. Trimming removed 4 bases at V and 1 base at J, with 7 bases between. The CDR3 region has the DNA TGCAGCGTTGGATTCAGGAACACCGGGGAGCTGTTTTTT. It translates to CSVGFRNTGELFF.

The J gene is TRBJ2-2, the V gene TRBV18, with D unresolved. The V gene's germline CDR1 is KGHSH and CDR2 LQKENI. The CDR3 consists of 13 residues. Trimming removed 5 bases at V and 2 bases at J, with 6 bases between. CDR3 sequence (DNA): TGTGCCAGCTCATGGGCAAACACCGGGGAGCTGTTTTTT. Translation: CASSWANTGELFF.

This clone was picked up a small number of times. The chain recombines TRBV18 with TRBJ1-1; TRBD1 matches at 7 bases. This CDR3 comprises 15 residues. The junction had 5 bases not matched to a gene; V was cut back by 3 bases and J by 1 base. Per germline, CDR1 KGHSH and CDR2 LQKENI. In nucleotides, the CDR3 is TGTGCCAGCTCACCGACAGGGACCAGGAACACTGAAGCTTTCTTT. It is translated as CASSPTGTRNTEAFF.

This chain joins TRBV6-5 and TRBJ1-2; possible D gene TRBD1, 5 bases. Per the germline V gene, CDR1 is MNHEY and CDR2 is SVGAGI. The CDR3 consists of 11 residues. Between the trimmed V and J ends, which lost 5 bases and 6 bases, there was a span of 7 bases. CDR3 protein: CASSQGHGYTF. The DNA of the CDR3 is TGTGCCAGCAGTCAGGGTCATGGCTACACCTTC.

The chain recombines TRBV6-4 with TRBJ1-6; a weak D match, TRBD1 (6 bases). V lost 3 bases to trimming and J lost 6 bases, with 12 bases between them. Germline V gene sequence: CDR1 MRHNA, CDR2 SNTAGT. The CDR3 has 15 amino acids. CDR3 sequence reads: CASSEKGVGNSPLHF. For the CDR3, the DNA is TGTGCCAGCAGTGAGAAGGGGGTGGGTAATTCACCCCTCCACTTT.

The CDR3 is CASSRKPGPKPYEQYF. The CDR3 DNA follows: TGTGCCAGCAGCCGGAAGCCGGGGCCAAAACCCTACGAGCAGTACTTC. The chain joins TRBV5-4 to TRBJ2-7; D may be TRBD1 or TRBD2 (5 bases each). Between the trimmed V and J ends, which lost 4 bases and 2 bases, there was a span of 19 bases. Germline V gene data show CDR1 as SGHNT and CDR2 as YYREEE (reference sequence). The CDR3 consists of 16 residues.

This clone appeared once. The V call is TRBV27, the J call TRBJ2-3, with 13 bases matching TRBD2. Germline V gene data show CDR1 as MNHEY and CDR2 as SMNVEV (reference sequence). V trimming: 1 base; J trimming: 2 bases; junction bases outside the gene matches: 12. The CDR3 is 20 amino acids. The CDR3 bases are TGTGCCAGCAGTTTATGGGCGGGACTAGCGGGGTTGAAATCCACAGATACGCAGTATTTT. Its protein is CASSLWAGLAGLKSTDTQYF.

V usage is TRBV6-2 or TRBV6-3 and J usage is TRBJ2-7; TRBD1 or TRBD2 may be the D gene (6 bases each). V lost 2 bases and J lost 5, with 16 bases in between. This CDR3 contains 15 residues. Germline CDR1 is MNHEY and CDR2 is SVGEGT. The CDR3 nucleotides read TGTGCCAGCAGTTACCGGGGGCTCAGGTTCCACGAGCAGTACTTC. Encoded protein: CASSYRGLRFHEQYF.

This clone was seen a single time. This rearrangement joins TRBV27 to TRBJ1-1; 7 nucleotides align to TRBD1. The CDR3 length is 13 residues. The J segment lost 10 bases and the V segment lost 9 bases, leaving 14 bases of the junction unmatched. In germline, CDR1 is MNHEY, CDR2 SMNVEV (reference sequence). CDR3 protein: CASGTNRGFIAFF. The CDR3 coding sequence is TGTGCCAGTGGGACGAACAGGGGCTTCATAGCTTTCTTT.

This chain uses TRBV9 with TRBJ1-1; 7 bases are a match to TRBD1. There are 16 residues in the CDR3. Unmatched junction bases numbered 12, after V lost 0 bases and J lost 7 bases. Per germline, CDR1 SGDLS and CDR2 YYNGEE. Here the CDR3 reads CASSVAPIGGLSEAFF. The CDR3 DNA follows: TGTGCCAGCAGCGTAGCGCCAATAGGGGGCCTCAGTGAAGCTTTCTTT. The full variable domain, completed using reference TRBV9 and TRBJ1-1, is DSGVTQTPKHLITATGQRVTLRCSPRSGDLSVYWYQQSLDQGLQFLIQYYNGEERAKGNILERFSAQQFPDLHSELNLSSLELGDSALYFCASSVAPIGGLSEAFFGQGTRLTVV.

This clone was seen once. The chain uses TRBV4-2 and TRBJ2-7, with a weak D call TRBD2 (6 bases). Germline V lookup: CDR1 LGHNA, CDR2 YNFKEQ. There are 14 residues in the CDR3. Trimming shortened V by 3 bases and J by 3 bases, and 12 bases separated the two germline ends. CDR3 nucleotides: TGTGCCAGCAGCCAGGAGGGTCTCAACTACGAGCAGTACTTC. It yields the protein CASSQEGLNYEQYF.

V gene TRBV2 combines with J gene TRBJ1-5, with a possible D match to TRBD1 (6 bases). The V end lost 10 bases, the J end lost 0 bases, and 13 bases lay between the germline ends. Germline CDR1 is SNHLY and CDR2 is FYNNEI. This CDR3 is built from 14 residues. The CDR3 loop is CATRQDHSNQPQHF. The CDR3 nucleotides are TGTGCCACAAGACAGGACCATAGCAATCAGCCCCAGCATTTT.

V and J are TRBV7-3 and TRBJ2-2; either TRBD1 or TRBD2 may fit D (5 bases each). The V end was cut by 6 bases, the J end by 4 bases, with 12 bases between. From germline, CDR1 is SGHTA and CDR2 FQGTGA. The CDR3 has 14 amino acids. The chain's CDR3 is CASSPGRSTGELFF. DNA for the CDR3: TGTGCCAGCAGTCCGGGACGCAGCACCGGGGAGCTGTTTTTT.

The rearrangement uses TRBV10-3 and TRBJ1-2; D is perhaps TRBD1 (5 bases). Trimming cost V 4 bases and J 4 bases, with 13 bases left between them. CDR3 length equals 14 residues. Germline V gives CDR1 ENHRY, CDR2 SYGVKD. The CDR3 sequence: CAISGLGGIYGYTF. CDR3 DNA sequence: TGTGCCATCAGTGGCCTTGGGGGTATCTATGGCTACACCTTC.

V gene TRBV6-5 combines with J gene TRBJ2-7, with D perhaps TRBD1 or TRBD2 (5 bases each). The V gene lost 5 bases and the J gene lost 6 bases, with 8 bases spanning the gap. Germline loops: CDR1 MNHEY, CDR2 SVGAGI. The CDR3 loop spans 11 amino acids. The CDR3 region is CASSRGVEQYF. CDR3 nucleotide sequence: TGTGCCAGCAGTCGAGGGGTCGAGCAGTACTTC.

V usage is TRBV4-3 and J usage is TRBJ2-2; D call uncertain. V dropped 4 bases and J dropped 1 base, with 4 bases sitting between them. The germline V gene encodes CDR1 LGHNA and CDR2 YSLEER. This CDR3 contains 13 residues. The CDR3 DNA reads as TGCGCCAGCAGCCTTAAGAACACCGGGGAGCTGTTTTTT. Translating gives CASSLKNTGELFF.

As DNA, the CDR3 is TGTGCCAGCAGTCGGACTGGGTCAGCCTCTGGAAACACCATATATTTT. It specifies CASSRTGSASGNTIYF. The chain recombines TRBV2 with TRBJ1-3, with D unresolved. This CDR3 comprises 16 residues. V lost 5 bases and J 0 bases, leaving 14 bases between the germline ends. Germline CDR1 SNHLY, CDR2 FYNNEI.

V and J are TRBV7-9 and TRBJ2-7; D is perhaps TRBD1 or TRBD2 (5 bases each). CDR3 length equals 15 residues. Trimming left V 5 bases short and J 1 base short, with 15 bases between. Germline V gives CDR1 SEHNR, CDR2 FQNEAQ (reference sequence). In DNA form, the CDR3 reads TGTGCCAGCAGCACTCTCGACGGGGCATCCTACGAGCAGTACTTC. Protein product: CASSTLDGASYEQYF.

V and J are TRBV5-1 and TRBJ1-2; 7 bases are a match to TRBD1. Germline V CDR1 and CDR2: SGHRS, YFSETQ. With 3 bases clipped from V and 3 bases from J, the junction kept 2 bases outside the gene matches. This CDR3 has 13 amino acids. The CDR3 sequence: CASSSGTDYGYTF. In DNA, the CDR3 is TGCGCCAGCAGCTCCGGGACAGACTATGGCTACACCTTC.

V usage is TRBV9 and J usage is TRBJ2-1, with D unclear. The germline gives CDR1 SGDLS, CDR2 YYNGEE. This CDR3 has 14 amino acids. V gave up 0 bases and J gave up 8 bases, with 12 bases separating them. This chain's CDR3 is CASSVGLLGHEQFF. The CDR3 DNA reads as TGTGCCAGCAGCGTAGGACTTCTAGGCCATGAGCAGTTCTTC.

The chain recombines TRBV5-1 with TRBJ2-3, with TRBD2 matching over 15 bases. This CDR3 is built from 16 residues. V dropped 4 bases and J dropped 8; count of bases not matched to a gene: 8. Germline V gene lookup returns CDR1 SGHRS and CDR2 YFSETQ. CDR3 nucleotides: TGCGCCAGCAGCCCAGGACTAGCGGGGGGGCGAGGTACGCAGTATTTT. Translated, it gives CASSPGLAGGRGTQYF.

CDR3: CATHGGGAGDEQFF. As DNA, the CDR3 is TGCGCCACCCACGGAGGAGGGGCAGGCGATGAGCAGTTCTTC. The chain carries TRBV4-1 and TRBJ2-1; perhaps TRBD2 as D (6 bases). Germline CDR1 is MGHRA and CDR2 is YSYEKL. V lost 10 bases and J lost 8, with 21 bases in between. This CDR3 region has 14 residues.

The J gene is TRBJ2-1, the V gene TRBV20-1; D gene unclear. The germline gives CDR1 DFQATT, CDR2 SNEGSKA (reference sequence). The V and J ends lost 1 base and 12 bases respectively, with 10 bases between them. This CDR3 region has 11 residues. DNA of the CDR3: TGCAGTGCTAGAGTCCTTTCAGGGCAGTTCTTC. Its translation is CSARVLSGQFF.

The CDR3 here is CASREEIYNSPLHF. The DNA of the CDR3 is TGTGCCAGCAGGGAGGAGATTTATAATTCACCCCTCCACTTT. V and J are TRBV2 and TRBJ1-6; D uncertain. The length of the CDR3 is 14 residues. Trimming removed 6 bases at V and 4 bases at J, with 10 bases between. The germline gives CDR1 SNHLY, CDR2 FYNNEI.